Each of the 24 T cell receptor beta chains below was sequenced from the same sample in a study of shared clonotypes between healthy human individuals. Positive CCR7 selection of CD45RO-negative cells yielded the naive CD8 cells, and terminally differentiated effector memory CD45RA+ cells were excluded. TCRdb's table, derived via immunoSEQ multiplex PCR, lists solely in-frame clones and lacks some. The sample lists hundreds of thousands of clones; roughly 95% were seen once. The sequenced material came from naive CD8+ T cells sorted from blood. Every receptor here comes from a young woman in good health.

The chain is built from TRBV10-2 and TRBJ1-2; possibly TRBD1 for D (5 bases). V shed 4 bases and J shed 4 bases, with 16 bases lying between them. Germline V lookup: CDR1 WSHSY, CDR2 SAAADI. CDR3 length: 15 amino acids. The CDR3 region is CASSGIDSQSYGYTF. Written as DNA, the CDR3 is TGCGCCAGCAGTGGTATAGACAGCCAGAGCTATGGCTACACCTTC.

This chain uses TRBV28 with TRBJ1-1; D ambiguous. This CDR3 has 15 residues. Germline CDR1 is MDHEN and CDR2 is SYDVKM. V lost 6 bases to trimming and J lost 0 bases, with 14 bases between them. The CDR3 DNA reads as TGTGCCAGCAGATACCAGAGGTACTTGAACACTGAAGCTTTCTTT. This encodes CASRYQRYLNTEAFF.

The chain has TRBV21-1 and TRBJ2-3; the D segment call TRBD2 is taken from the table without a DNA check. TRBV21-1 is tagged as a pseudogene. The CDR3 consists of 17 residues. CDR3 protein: CASSKDLSSGGTDTQYF. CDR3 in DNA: TGTGCCAGCAGCAAAGATCTTTCTAGCGGGGGCACAGATACGCAGTATTTT.

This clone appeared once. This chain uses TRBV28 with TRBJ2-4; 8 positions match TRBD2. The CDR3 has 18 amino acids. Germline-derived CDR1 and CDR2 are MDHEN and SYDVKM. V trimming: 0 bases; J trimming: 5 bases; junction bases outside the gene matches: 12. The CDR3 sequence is CASSLWGAGGLFQNIQYF. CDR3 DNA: TGTGCCAGCAGTTTATGGGGCGCGGGAGGCCTCTTCCAAAACATTCAGTACTTC.

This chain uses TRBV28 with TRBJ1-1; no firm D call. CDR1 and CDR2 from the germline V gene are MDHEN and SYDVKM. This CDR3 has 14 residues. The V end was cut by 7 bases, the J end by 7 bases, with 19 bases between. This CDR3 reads CASTSAWAADEAFF. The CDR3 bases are TGTGCCAGCACCTCCGCGTGGGCAGCTGATGAAGCTTTCTTT. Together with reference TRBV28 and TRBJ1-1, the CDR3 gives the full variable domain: DVKVTQSSRYLVKRTGEKVFLECVQDMDHENMFWYRQDPGLGLRLIYFSYDVKMKEKGDIPEGYSVSREKKERFSLILESASTNQTSMYLCASTSAWAADEAFFGQGTRLTVV.

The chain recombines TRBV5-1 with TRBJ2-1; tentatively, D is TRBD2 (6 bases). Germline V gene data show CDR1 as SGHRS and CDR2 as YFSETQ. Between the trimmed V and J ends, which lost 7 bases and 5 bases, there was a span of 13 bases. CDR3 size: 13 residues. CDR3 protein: CASGRFSNNEQFF. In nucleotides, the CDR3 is TGCGCCAGCGGGAGGTTCTCGAACAATGAGCAGTTCTTC.

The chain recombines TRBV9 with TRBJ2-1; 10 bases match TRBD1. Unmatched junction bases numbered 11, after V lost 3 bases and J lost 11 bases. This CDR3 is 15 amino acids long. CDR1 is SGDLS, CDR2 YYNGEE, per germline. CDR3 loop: CASSANRLDRGQQFF. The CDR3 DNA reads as TGTGCCAGCAGCGCGAATAGACTCGACAGGGGGCAGCAGTTCTTC. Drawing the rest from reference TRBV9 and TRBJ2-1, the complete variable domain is DSGVTQTPKHLITATGQRVTLRCSPRSGDLSVYWYQQSLDQGLQFLIQYYNGEERAKGNILERFSAQQFPDLHSELNLSSLELGDSALYFCASSANRLDRGQQFFGPGTRLTVL.

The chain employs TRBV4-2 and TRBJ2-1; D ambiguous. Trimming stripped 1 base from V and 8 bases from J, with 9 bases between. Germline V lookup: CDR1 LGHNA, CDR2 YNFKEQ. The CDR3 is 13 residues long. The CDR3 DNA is TGTGCCAGCAGCCAAGTAGGAGCAGATGAGCAGTTCTTC. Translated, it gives CASSQVGADEQFF.

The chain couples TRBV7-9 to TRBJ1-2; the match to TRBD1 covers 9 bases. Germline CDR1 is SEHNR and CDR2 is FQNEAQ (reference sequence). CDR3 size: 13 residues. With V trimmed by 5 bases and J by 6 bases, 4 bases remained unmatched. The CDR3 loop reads CASSPGTGHGYTF. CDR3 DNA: TGTGCCAGCAGCCCCGGGACAGGGCATGGCTACACCTTC.

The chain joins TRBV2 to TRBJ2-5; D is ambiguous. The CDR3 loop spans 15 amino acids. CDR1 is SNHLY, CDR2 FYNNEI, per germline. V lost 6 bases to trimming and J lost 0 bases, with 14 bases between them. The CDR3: CASSKRSWYQETQYF. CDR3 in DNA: TGTGCCAGCAGCAAAAGGTCATGGTACCAAGAGACCCAGTACTTC. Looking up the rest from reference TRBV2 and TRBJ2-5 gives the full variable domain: EPEVTQTPSHQVTQMGQEVILRCVPISNHLYFYWYRQILGQKVEFLVSFYNNEISEKSEIFDDQFSVERPDGSNFTLKIRSTKLEDSAMYFCASSKRSWYQETQYFGPGTRLLVL.

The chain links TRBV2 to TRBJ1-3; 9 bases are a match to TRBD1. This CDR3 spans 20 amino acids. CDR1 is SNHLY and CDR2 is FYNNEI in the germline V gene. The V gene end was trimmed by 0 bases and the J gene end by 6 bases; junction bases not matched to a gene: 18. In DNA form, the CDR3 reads TGTGCCAGCAGTGAAGCCCTTTGGATCGGGGGACAGGGCCAAGAAAACACCATATATTTT. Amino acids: CASSEALWIGGQGQENTIYF.

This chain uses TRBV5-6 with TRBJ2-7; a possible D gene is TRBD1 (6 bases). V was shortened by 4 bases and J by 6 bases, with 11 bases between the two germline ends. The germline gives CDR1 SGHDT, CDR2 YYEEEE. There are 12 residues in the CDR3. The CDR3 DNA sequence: TGTGCCAGCAGCCAGGGGTCCAGCGAGCAGTACTTC. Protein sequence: CASSQGSSEQYF. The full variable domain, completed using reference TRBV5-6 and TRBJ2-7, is DAGVTQSPTHLIKTRGQQVTLRCSPKSGHDTVSWYQQALGQGPQFIFQYYEEEERQRGNFPDRFSGHQFPNYSSELNVNALLLGDSALYLCASSQGSSEQYFGPGTRLTVT.

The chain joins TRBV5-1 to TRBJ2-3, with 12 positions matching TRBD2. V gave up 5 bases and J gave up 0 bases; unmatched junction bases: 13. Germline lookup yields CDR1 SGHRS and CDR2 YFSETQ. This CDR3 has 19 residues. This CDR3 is CASRKMGLAGLWSTDTQYF. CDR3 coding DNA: TGCGCCAGCAGGAAGATGGGACTAGCGGGCCTTTGGAGCACAGATACGCAGTATTTT.

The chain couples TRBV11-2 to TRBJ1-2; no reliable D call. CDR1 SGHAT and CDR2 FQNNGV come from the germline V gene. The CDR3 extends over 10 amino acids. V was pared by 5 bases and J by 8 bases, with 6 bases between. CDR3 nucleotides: TGTGCCAGCAGCCGCTCGGGCTACACCTTC. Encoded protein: CASSRSGYTF.

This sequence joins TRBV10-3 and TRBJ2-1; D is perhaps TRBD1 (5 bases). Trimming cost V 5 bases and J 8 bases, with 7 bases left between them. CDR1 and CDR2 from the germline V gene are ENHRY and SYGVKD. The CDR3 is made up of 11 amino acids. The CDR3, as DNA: TGTGCCATCAGTTGGGGCGATGAGCAGTTCTTC. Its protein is CAISWGDEQFF.

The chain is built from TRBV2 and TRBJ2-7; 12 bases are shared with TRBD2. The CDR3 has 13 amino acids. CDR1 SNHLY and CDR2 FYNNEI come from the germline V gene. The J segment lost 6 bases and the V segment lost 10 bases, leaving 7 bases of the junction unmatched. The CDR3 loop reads CATWTSGIGEQYF. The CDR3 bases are TGTGCCACCTGGACTAGCGGGATAGGCGAGCAGTACTTC. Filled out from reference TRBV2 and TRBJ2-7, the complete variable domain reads EPEVTQTPSHQVTQMGQEVILRCVPISNHLYFYWYRQILGQKVEFLVSFYNNEISEKSEIFDDQFSVERPDGSNFTLKIRSTKLEDSAMYFCATWTSGIGEQYFGPGTRLTVT.

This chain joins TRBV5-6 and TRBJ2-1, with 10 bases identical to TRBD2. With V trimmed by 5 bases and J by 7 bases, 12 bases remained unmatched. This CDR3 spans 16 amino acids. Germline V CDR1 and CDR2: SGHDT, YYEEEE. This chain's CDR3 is CASRGRASGSWNEQFF. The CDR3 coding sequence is TGTGCCAGCAGAGGAAGGGCTAGCGGGAGTTGGAATGAGCAGTTCTTC.

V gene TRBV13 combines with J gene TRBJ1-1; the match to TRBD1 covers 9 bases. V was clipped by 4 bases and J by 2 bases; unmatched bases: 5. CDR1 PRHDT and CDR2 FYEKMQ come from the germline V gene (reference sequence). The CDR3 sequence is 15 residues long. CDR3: CASSSTGGDNTEAFF. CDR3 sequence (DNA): TGTGCCAGCAGCTCCACAGGGGGCGATAACACTGAAGCTTTCTTT.

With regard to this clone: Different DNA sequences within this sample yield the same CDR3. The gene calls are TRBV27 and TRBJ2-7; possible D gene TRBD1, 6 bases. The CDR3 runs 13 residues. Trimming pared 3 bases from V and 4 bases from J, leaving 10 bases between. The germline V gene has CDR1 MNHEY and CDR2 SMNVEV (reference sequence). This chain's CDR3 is CASSLGTTYEQYF. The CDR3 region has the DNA TGTGCCAGCAGTTTGGGGACAACGTACGAGCAGTACTTC.

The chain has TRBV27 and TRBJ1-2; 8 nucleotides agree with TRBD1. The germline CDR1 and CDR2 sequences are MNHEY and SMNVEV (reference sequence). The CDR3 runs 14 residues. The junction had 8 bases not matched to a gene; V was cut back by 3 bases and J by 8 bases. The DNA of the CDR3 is TGTGCCAGCAGTTTGTTCGGACAGGGTGGGGGCTACACCTTC. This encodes CASSLFGQGGGYTF.

The DNA for the CDR3 is TGTGCCAGCAGTTATACAAGGAACACTGAAGCTTTCTTT. The encoded protein is CASSYTRNTEAFF. The chain couples TRBV27 to TRBJ1-1; D gene unclear. V lost 4 bases and J lost 1, with 7 bases in between. Germline V gene sequence: CDR1 MNHEY, CDR2 SMNVEV (reference sequence). The CDR3 has 13 residues.

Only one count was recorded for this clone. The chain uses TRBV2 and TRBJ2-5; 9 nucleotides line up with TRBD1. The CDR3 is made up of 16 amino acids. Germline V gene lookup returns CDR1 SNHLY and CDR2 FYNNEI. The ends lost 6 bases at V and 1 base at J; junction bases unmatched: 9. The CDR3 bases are TGTGCCAGCAGCGTTCCGGGACAGGGCCCCCAAGAGACCCAGTACTTC. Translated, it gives CASSVPGQGPQETQYF.

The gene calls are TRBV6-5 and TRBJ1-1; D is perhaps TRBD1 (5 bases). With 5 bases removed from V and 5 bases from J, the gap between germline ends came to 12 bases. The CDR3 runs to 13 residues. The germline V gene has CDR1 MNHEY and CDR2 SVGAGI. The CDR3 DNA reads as TGTGCCAGCAGTGGAGGGGCGCGAACTGAAGCTTTCTTT. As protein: CASSGGARTEAFF.

The CDR3 is CASSGGGTGERNTIYF. In DNA, the CDR3 is TGTGCCAGCAGCGGCGGGGGGACAGGGGAGAGAAACACCATATATTTT. This chain uses TRBV5-6 with TRBJ1-3, with 10 bases identical to TRBD1. Germline V gene sequence: CDR1 SGHDT, CDR2 YYEEEE. With 4 bases clipped from V and 5 bases from J, the junction kept 9 bases outside the gene matches. The CDR3 is 16 residues long.